The source of this T cell receptor (beta chain) is a study of T cells expressing NK-cell markers (TCRdb year 2020). General notes on the study: Under 10 donors provided sorted CD3+CD56+NKG2C+, CD3+CD56+NKG2C- and CD3+CD56-NKG2C+ T-cell subsets, whose TCR beta-chain repertoires were profiled. Illumina HiSeq 2000/2500, MiSeq or NextSeq was used to sequence libraries as 2 x 150 bp reads. Among the eight sequenced donors, only one was HCMV-seronegative, while the other seven were HCMV-seropositive. The eight sequenced donors were randomly selected healthy volunteers, three men and five women.

A commercial ELISA kit detecting HCMV-specific IgG in serum was used to determine HCMV serostatus. Peripheral blood mononuclear cells were isolated from blood by Ficoll density gradient centrifugation. For this clonotype: Its recognized antigen is unknown.

From the cysteine through the phenylalanine, the CDR3 covers 17 amino acids. No DNA has been recorded. In the germline V gene (reference sequence), CDR1 corresponds to LNHDA and CDR2 to SQIVND. The investigation overall reported the following: For 6 or 7 donors, the dominant CD3+CD56+NKG2C+ clonotypes were among the top 10 CD8+ clonotypes and accounted for 1.0-7.0% of CD8+ T cells. It remained unclear whether the expanded NKG2C-expressing T cell clones were specific for HCMV antigens. Those dominant clonotypes were again the most abundant among CD3+CD56-NKG2C+ cells in a few donors, at roughly 28.3-65%.

The instrument was an Illumina HiSeq 2000. 5'RACE template switching, by which a universal primer site and unique molecular identifiers were added, was used to make TCR beta cDNA libraries. Priming for cDNA synthesis came from the TCR beta constant segment, and two successive PCR amplification steps followed. Turning to the authors' computational methods: MIGEC handled demultiplexing of the reads and grouping by UMI, while MiTCR was used to assemble and quantify clonotypes. To exclude erroneous sequences, any TCR cDNA sequence not supported by at least two reads was discarded. The tcR package was used for downstream repertoire analysis, and clonotypes were matched between fractions using CDR3 nucleotide sequence together with V segment. VDJmatch was used to annotate antigen specificity against VDJdb, with one amino acid substitution in CDR3 allowed. TCRdb reprocessed the reads; each CDR3 protein sequence makes one entry, and DNA is unavailable. The V and J calls were not made by the authors but by TCRdb's processing. This sample's table carries about 550,000 distinct CDR3 sequences. Of the sample, approximately 4% falls within the top ten clones.

The sample was blood T cells: a sorted CD56 or NKG2C T cell subset, CD4+ or CD8+ T cells, or bulk PBMC T cells (not recorded which). This TCR was sampled from a man younger than 35 in good health. Donor details come from another sample of the same person, matched by shared clones. Recombination connected TRBV19 to TRBJ2-2. The CDR3 loop reads CASSIDILAANTGELFF.